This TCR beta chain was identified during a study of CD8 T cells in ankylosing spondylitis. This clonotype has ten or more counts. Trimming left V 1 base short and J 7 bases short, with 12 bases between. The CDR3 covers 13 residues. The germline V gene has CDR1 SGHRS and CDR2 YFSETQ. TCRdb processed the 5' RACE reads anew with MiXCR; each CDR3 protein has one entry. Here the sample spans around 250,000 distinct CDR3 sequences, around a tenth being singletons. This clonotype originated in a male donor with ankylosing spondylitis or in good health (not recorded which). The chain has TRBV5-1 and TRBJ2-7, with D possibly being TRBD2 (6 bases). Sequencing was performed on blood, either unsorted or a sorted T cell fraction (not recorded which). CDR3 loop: CASSLLAGREQYF. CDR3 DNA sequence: TGCGCCAGCAGCTTGTTGGCGGGGCGTGAGCAGTACTTC.